Listed below are T cell receptor beta chains from one sample, sequenced in a study of T cells after yellow fever vaccination. TCRdb recomputed calls from the 5' RACE reads with MiXCR, one row per CDR3 protein. The sample lists about 550,000 distinct CDR3 sequences; about 19% were seen once. The sequences come from PBMCs, collected 15 days after the yellow fever booster vaccination. The receptors were sampled from a man aged 25 to 45 who received the YFV17D yellow fever vaccine. The CDR3 runs from the conserved cysteine through the conserved F or W. The D gene is left open where the match is weak. Part of the rows lack a size; the others show once, few, many or a class for expanded clones.

D	size	V	J	CDR3	DNA
NA	few	TRBV12-3/TRBV12-4	TRBJ2-3	CASSFGGAGTDTQYF	TGTGCCAGCAGTTTTGGGGGGGCTGGCACAGATACGCAGTATTTT
NA	few	TRBV5-4	TRBJ2-5	CASSVGDLGETQYF	TGTGCCAGCAGCGTGGGGGACCTTGGGGAGACCCAGTACTTC
NA	NA	TRBV28	TRBJ1-1	CASSPQPMQGRTEAFF	TGTGCCAGCAGTCCACAGCCTATGCAGGGGAGGACTGAAGCTTTCTTT
TRBD1	NA	TRBV10-1	TRBJ2-3	CASRPGQGSDTQYF	TGCGCCAGCAGGCCGGGACAGGGTTCAGATACGCAGTATTTT
TRBD2	NA	TRBV29-1	TRBJ2-5	CSVVTSGRGAETQYF	TGCAGCGTAGTGACTAGCGGGAGGGGTGCGGAGACCCAGTACTTC
TRBD1	NA	TRBV5-4	TRBJ2-7	CASSSGTAPYEQYF	TGTGCCAGCAGCTCAGGGACAGCTCCCTACGAGCAGTACTTC
TRBD1	NA	TRBV11-2	TRBJ1-1	CASTWQWQGVTEAFF	TGTGCCAGCACTTGGCAGTGGCAGGGGGTTACTGAAGCTTTCTTT
TRBD2	NA	TRBV27	TRBJ2-3	CASSLYPGLADTDTQYF	TGTGCCAGCAGTTTGTACCCGGGACTAGCGGACACAGATACGCAGTATTTT
NA	NA	TRBV20-1	TRBJ2-7	CSAPRTGSSYEQYF	TGCAGTGCTCCTAGGACGGGAAGCTCCTACGAGCAGTACTTC
TRBD2	NA	TRBV4-3	TRBJ2-1	CASSQDWRAGGGGEQFF	TGCGCCAGCAGCCAAGATTGGCGGGCGGGTGGCGGGGGAGAGCAGTTCTTC
TRBD2	NA	TRBV27	TRBJ2-3	CASSPTSGTGTDTQYF	TGTGCCAGCAGTCCCACGAGCGGGACCGGCACAGATACGCAGTATTTT
TRBD1	NA	TRBV18	TRBJ2-1	CASSPGTGRNEQFF	TGTGCCAGCTCACCAGGGACAGGACGCAATGAGCAGTTCTTC
NA	NA	TRBV29-1	TRBJ2-5	CSVASGLRGETQYF	TGCAGCGTTGCCTCTGGACTCCGGGGGGAGACCCAGTACTTC
TRBD1	few	TRBV5-1	TRBJ1-5	CASRVGQDWNQPQHF	TGCGCCAGCAGGGTGGGACAGGATTGGAATCAGCCCCAGCATTTT
NA	NA	TRBV21-1	TRBJ2-1	CASSKRTGGDNEQFF	TGTGCCAGCAGCAAGCGGACAGGGGGGGACAATGAGCAGTTCTTC
NA	few	TRBV9	TRBJ2-7	CASSGLGTQTYEQYF	TGTGCCAGCAGCGGTCTCGGGACCCAAACCTACGAGCAGTACTTC
NA	few	TRBV9	TRBJ2-7	CASSRTGWDEQYF	TGTGCCAGCAGCCGAACAGGGTGGGACGAGCAGTACTTC
TRBD1	NA	TRBV11-2	TRBJ2-1	CASRTGMNNEQFF	TGTGCCAGCAGGACAGGGATGAACAATGAGCAGTTCTTC
TRBD1	few	TRBV5-1	TRBJ1-4	CASSLGRQGTGEKLFF	TGCGCCAGCAGCTTGGGGCGACAGGGAACGGGAGAAAAACTGTTTTTT
NA	few	TRBV19	TRBJ2-7	CASSIGGSLAYEQYF	TGTGCCAGTAGTATCGGCGGGTCGCTCGCCTACGAGCAGTACTTC
NA	few	TRBV28	TRBJ2-3	CASSYPTLTDTQYF	TGTGCCAGCAGTTACCCAACCCTTACAGATACGCAGTATTTT
TRBD2	few	TRBV6-2/TRBV6-3	TRBJ2-2	CASSYWRETGELFF	TGTGCCAGCAGTTACTGGCGGGAGACCGGGGAGCTGTTTTTT
NA	few	TRBV10-3	TRBJ2-7	CAIGTANLDEQYF	TGTGCCATCGGGACTGCCAATCTTGACGAGCAGTACTTC
NA	NA	TRBV14	TRBJ1-6	CAKLSGPIGSPLHF	TGTGCTAAACTGTCGGGACCAATAGGGTCACCCCTCCACTTT
NA	NA	TRBV20-1	TRBJ2-1	CSGVYTPNEQFF	TGCAGTGGAGTCTATACCCCGAATGAGCAGTTCTTC
NA	NA	TRBV5-1	TRBJ2-7	CASSLAPLTYEQYF	TGCGCCAGCAGCTTGGCTCCGTTGACCTACGAGCAGTACTTC
NA	NA	TRBV18	TRBJ2-1	CASSRQLSAGYNEQFF	TGTGCCAGCTCACGCCAGCTGTCAGCGGGCTACAATGAGCAGTTCTTC
NA	NA	TRBV10-3	TRBJ2-3	CAISGGDTDTQYF	TGTGCCATCAGTGGGGGGGACACAGATACGCAGTATTTT
NA	few	TRBV28	TRBJ2-1	CASSFPSGTLEQFF	TGTGCCAGCAGTTTCCCTTCCGGGACTCTTGAGCAGTTCTTC
TRBD2	few	TRBV12-3/TRBV12-4	TRBJ2-4	CATAELGGSWVTKNIQYF	TGTGCCACTGCCGAGCTTGGCGGGAGTTGGGTTACCAAAAACATTCAGTACTTC
TRBD1	NA	TRBV7-6	TRBJ2-3	CASSLGQGPRGPLDTQYF	TGTGCCAGCAGCTTGGGACAGGGGCCGAGGGGCCCTTTGGATACGCAGTATTTT
NA	NA	TRBV6-1	TRBJ1-2	CASSDRPFYGYTF	TGTGCCAGCAGTGACCGACCCTTCTATGGCTACACCTTC
NA	NA	TRBV29-1	TRBJ2-1	CSAGRGSSYNEQFF	TGCAGCGCCGGACGGGGGTCCTCCTACAATGAGCAGTTCTTC
NA	NA	TRBV5-1	TRBJ2-7	CASSSMGGGEQYF	TGCGCCAGCAGCTCCATGGGGGGCGGCGAGCAGTACTTC
NA	NA	TRBV12-3/TRBV12-4	TRBJ2-5	CASSLSAEVETQYF	TGTGCCAGCAGCCTCTCTGCGGAGGTGGAGACCCAGTACTTC
TRBD1	NA	TRBV7-8	TRBJ1-1	CASSLAKDREAFF	TGTGCCAGCAGCTTAGCGAAGGACAGGGAAGCTTTCTTT
NA	NA	TRBV5-4	TRBJ2-1	CASSGEVFSYNEQFF	TGTGCCAGCAGCGGGGAGGTCTTTTCCTACAATGAGCAGTTCTTC
TRBD2	many	TRBV25-1	TRBJ2-5	CASRTSGRETQYF	TGTGCCAGCCGGACTAGCGGGAGAGAGACCCAGTACTTC
NA	few	TRBV12-3/TRBV12-4	TRBJ2-6	CASSSRYNSVSSGANVLTF	TGTGCCAGCAGTTCCCGGTATAATAGCGTGAGCTCTGGGGCCAACGTCCTGACTTTC
NA	many	TRBV20-1	TRBJ2-5	CSASRSQETQYF	TGCAGCGCCAGCAGGAGCCAAGAGACCCAGTACTTC
NA	NA	TRBV11-2	TRBJ1-2	CASSLTGRESGYTF	TGTGCCAGCAGCTTAACCGGAAGGGAGTCGGGCTACACCTTC
NA	NA	TRBV7-2	TRBJ1-5	CASSTSSQPQHF	TGTGCCAGCAGCACGTCGTCGCAGCCCCAGCATTTT
NA	NA	TRBV20-1	TRBJ2-3	CSARAGDTQYF	TGCAGTGCTAGAGCGGGCGATACGCAGTATTTT
TRBD1	few	TRBV15	TRBJ2-5	CATSSGTGGLETQYF	TGTGCCACCAGCAGCGGGACAGGGGGTTTAGAGACCCAGTACTTC
TRBD1	NA	TRBV18	TRBJ1-6	CASSGQGVDSPLHF	TGTGCCAGCTCCGGACAGGGGGTTGACTCACCCCTCCACTTT
NA	few	TRBV7-2	TRBJ2-7	CASRSGQEAYEQYF	TGTGCCAGCAGGTCAGGCCAAGAGGCCTACGAGCAGTACTTC
NA	NA	TRBV6-2/TRBV6-3	TRBJ2-2	CASSYTVVRTGELFF	TGTGCCAGCAGTTACACGGTGGTTCGGACCGGGGAGCTGTTTTTT
NA	few	TRBV20-1	TRBJ2-7	CSASGGGSTYEQYF	TGCAGTGCTAGTGGAGGTGGGAGTACCTACGAGCAGTACTTC
TRBD2	few	TRBV4-3	TRBJ2-3	CASSQDSVSGSPTDTQYF	TGCGCCAGCAGCCAAGATAGTGTAAGCGGGAGTCCCACAGATACGCAGTATTTT
NA	NA	TRBV7-2	TRBJ2-4	CASSLGPDNTKNIQYF	TGTGCCAGCAGCTTGGGTCCGGACAACACCAAAAACATTCAGTACTTC